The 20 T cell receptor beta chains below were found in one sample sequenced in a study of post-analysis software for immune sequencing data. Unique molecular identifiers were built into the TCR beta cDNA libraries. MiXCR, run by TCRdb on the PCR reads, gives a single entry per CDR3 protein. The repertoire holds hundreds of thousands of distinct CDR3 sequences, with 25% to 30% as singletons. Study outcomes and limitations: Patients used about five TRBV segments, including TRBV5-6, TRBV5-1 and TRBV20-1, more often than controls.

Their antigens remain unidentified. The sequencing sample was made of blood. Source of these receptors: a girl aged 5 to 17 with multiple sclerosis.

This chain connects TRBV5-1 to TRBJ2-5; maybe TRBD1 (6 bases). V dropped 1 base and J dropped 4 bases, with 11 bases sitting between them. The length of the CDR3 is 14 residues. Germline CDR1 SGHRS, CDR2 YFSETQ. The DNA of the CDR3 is TGCGCCAGCAGCTTGAGGCAGGGGATAGAGACCCAGTACTTC. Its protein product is CASSLRQGIETQYF.

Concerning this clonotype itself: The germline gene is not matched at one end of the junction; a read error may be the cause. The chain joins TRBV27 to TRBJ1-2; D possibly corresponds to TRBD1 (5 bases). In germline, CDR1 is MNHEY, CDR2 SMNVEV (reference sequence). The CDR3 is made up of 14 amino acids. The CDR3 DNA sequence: TGTACCAGCAGTTTGCGAGACAGATTCCCTGGCTACACCTTC. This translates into CTSSLRDRFPGYTF.

Written as DNA, the CDR3 is TGTGCCAGCAGCCCACCCCGGCGGGAGGGCCTCTACAATGAGCAGTTCTTC. Translating gives CASSPPRREGLYNEQFF. The chain is built from TRBV7-9 and TRBJ2-1; 9 positions agree with TRBD2. V was pared by 5 bases and J by 3 bases, with 11 bases of the junction left unmatched. Germline values: CDR1 SEHNR, CDR2 FQNEAQ (reference sequence). This CDR3 is 17 amino acids long. Full variable domain (missing parts from reference TRBV7-9 and TRBJ2-1): DTGVSQNPRHKITKRGQNVTFRCDPISEHNRLYWYRQTLGQGPEFLTYFQNEAQLEKSRLLSDRFSAERPKGSFSTLEIQRTEQGDSAMYLCASSPPRREGLYNEQFFGPGTRLTVL.

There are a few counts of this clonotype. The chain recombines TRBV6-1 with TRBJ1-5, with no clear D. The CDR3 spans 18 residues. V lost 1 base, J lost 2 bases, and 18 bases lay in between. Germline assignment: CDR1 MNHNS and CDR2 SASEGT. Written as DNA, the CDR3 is TGTGCCAGCAGTGAAGAGGTTGGAGGGAGAGGAGGCAATCAGCCCCAGCATTTT. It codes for CASSEEVGGRGGNQPQHF.

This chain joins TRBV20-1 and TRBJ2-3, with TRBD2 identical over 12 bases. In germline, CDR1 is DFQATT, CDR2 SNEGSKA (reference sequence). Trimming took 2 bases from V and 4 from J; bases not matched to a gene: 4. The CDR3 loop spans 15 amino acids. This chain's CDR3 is CSARRLAGAPDTQYF. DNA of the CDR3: TGCAGTGCTAGACGACTAGCGGGAGCCCCAGATACGCAGTATTTT.

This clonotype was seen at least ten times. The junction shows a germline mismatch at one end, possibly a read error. The CDR3 loop reads CASSLRQGTDTQYF. Written as DNA, the CDR3 is TGTGCCAGCAGTCTCAGACAGGGTACAGATACGCAGTATTTT. V usage is TRBV5-1 and J usage is TRBJ2-3; 7 nucleotides agree with TRBD1. The length of the CDR3 is 14 residues. The germline CDR1 and CDR2 sequences are SGHRS and YFSETQ.

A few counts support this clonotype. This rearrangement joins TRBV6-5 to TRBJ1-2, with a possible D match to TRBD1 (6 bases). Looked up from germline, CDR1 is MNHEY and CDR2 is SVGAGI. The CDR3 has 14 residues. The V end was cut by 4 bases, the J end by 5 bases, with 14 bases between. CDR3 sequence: CASSSPGQKYGYTF. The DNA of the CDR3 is TGTGCCAGCAGTTCCCCCGGACAGAAATATGGCTACACCTTC.

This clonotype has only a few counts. The CDR3 sequence: CASSQGTGRSEQYF. The DNA of the CDR3 is TGCGCCAGCAGCCAAGGAACCGGCCGATCCGAGCAGTACTTC. The chain couples TRBV4-3 to TRBJ2-7; D remains ambiguous. This CDR3 region has 14 residues. Deletions cut 1 base from V and 6 bases from J, with 13 bases between. CDR1 LGHNA and CDR2 YSLEER come from the germline V gene.

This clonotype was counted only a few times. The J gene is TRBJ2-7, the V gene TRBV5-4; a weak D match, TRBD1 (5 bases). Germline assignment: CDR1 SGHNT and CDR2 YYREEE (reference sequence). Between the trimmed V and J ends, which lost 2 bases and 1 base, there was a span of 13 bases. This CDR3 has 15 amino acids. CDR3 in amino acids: CASSFVPGSSYEQYF. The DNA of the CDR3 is TGTGCCAGCAGCTTCGTTCCAGGGTCGTCCTACGAGCAGTACTTC.

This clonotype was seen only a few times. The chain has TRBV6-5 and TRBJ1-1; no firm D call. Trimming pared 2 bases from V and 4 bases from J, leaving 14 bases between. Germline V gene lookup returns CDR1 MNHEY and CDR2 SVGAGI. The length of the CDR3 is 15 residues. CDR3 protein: CASSYRRGVGTEAFF. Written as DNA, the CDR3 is TGTGCCAGCAGTTACCGACGGGGAGTTGGCACTGAAGCTTTCTTT.

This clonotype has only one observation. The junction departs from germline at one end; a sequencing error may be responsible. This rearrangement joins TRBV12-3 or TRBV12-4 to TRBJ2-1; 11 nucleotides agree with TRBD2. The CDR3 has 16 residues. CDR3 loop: CVSRPDLAGGLDEQFF. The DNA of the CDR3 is TGTGTCAGCAGACCAGATCTAGCGGGGGGTCTCGATGAGCAGTTCTTC.

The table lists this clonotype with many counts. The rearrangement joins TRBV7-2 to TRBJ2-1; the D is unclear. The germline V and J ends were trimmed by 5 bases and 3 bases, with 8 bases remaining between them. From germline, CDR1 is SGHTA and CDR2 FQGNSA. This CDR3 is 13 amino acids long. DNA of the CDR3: TGTGCCAGCAGCCCAACCTACTACAATGAGCAGTTCTTC. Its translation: CASSPTYYNEQFF.

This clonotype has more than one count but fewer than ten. The CDR3, as DNA: TGTGCCACCAGATCGGCTAGCGGGAGGGCCGCCTACAATGAGCAGTTCTTC. As protein: CATRSASGRAAYNEQFF. V gene TRBV15 combines with J gene TRBJ2-1; 12 bases agree with TRBD2. Germline V gene sequence: CDR1 LNHNV, CDR2 YYDKDF (reference sequence). V lost 6 bases, J lost 2 bases, and 8 bases stayed unmatched. This CDR3 comprises 17 residues. The full variable domain, rest sourced from reference TRBV15 and TRBJ2-1, is DAMVIQNPRYQVTQFGKPVTLSCSQTLNHNVMYWYQQKSSQAPKLLFHYYDKDFNNEADTPDNFQSRRPNTSFCFLDIRSPGLGDTAMYLCATRSASGRAAYNEQFFGPGTRLTVL.

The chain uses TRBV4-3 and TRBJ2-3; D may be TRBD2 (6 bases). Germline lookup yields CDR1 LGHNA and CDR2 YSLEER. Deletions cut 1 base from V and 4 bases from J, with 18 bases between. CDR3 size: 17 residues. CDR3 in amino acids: CASSQGLRGTPADTQYF. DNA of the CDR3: TGCGCCAGCAGCCAAGGGCTTAGAGGGACTCCCGCAGATACGCAGTATTTT.

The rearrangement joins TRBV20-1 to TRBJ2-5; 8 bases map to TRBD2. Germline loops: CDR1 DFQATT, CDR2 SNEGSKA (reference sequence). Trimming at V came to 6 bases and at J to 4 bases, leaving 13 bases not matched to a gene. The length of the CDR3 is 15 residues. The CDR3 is CSAQPGLVGAETQYF. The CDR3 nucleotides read TGCAGTGCGCAACCGGGACTAGTGGGGGCAGAGACCCAGTACTTC.

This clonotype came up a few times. The CDR3 sequence is CRLAVSTDTQYF. CDR3 nucleotide sequence: TGCAGATTAGCGGTGAGCACAGATACGCAGTATTTT. The rearrangement uses TRBV20-1 and TRBJ2-3, with D possibly matching TRBD2 (6 bases). Per germline, CDR1 DFQATT and CDR2 SNEGSKA (reference sequence). The CDR3 extends over 12 amino acids.

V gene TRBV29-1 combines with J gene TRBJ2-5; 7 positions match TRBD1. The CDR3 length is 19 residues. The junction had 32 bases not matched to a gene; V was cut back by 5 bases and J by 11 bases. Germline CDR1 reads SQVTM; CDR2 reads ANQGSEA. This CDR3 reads CSVPSDRAVRKIVPNEQYF. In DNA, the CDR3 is TGCAGCGTTCCTTCCGACAGGGCGGTGAGAAAGATTGTCCCCAATGAGCAGTACTTC.

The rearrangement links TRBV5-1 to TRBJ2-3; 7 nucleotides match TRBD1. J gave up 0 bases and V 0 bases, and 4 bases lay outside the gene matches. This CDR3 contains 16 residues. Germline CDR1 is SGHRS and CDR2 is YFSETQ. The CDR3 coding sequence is TGCGCCAGCAGCTTGGCGGGGACAGACAGCACAGATACGCAGTATTTT. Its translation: CASSLAGTDSTDTQYF.

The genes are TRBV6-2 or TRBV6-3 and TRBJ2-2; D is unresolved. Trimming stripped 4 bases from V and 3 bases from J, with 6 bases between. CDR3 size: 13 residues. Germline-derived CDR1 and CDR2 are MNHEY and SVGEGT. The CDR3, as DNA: TGTGCCAGCAGTTGGTCCCACACCGGGGAGCTGTTTTTT. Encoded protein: CASSWSHTGELFF.

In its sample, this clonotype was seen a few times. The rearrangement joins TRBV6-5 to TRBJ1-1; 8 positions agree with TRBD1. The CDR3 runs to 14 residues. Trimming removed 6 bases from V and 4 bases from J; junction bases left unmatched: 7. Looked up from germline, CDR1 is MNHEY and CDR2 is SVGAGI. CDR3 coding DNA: TGTGCCAGCAGCCCCCCCGGGACAGGCACTGAAGCTTTCTTT. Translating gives CASSPPGTGTEAFF.